This T cell receptor (beta chain) was captured by sequencing in a study of blood T cell repertoires in COVID-19. Study details: Specimens from acute and convalescent COVID-19 originated in the United States, Italy and Spain. T cells, B-cell-depleted T cells, or PBMCs supplied cDNA or gDNA.

In the authors' methods: Using reference gene primer amplification, nucleated cell counts were estimated. Sequencing was performed with immunoSEQ multiplex PCR; in TCRdb, only in-frame clones are kept and a portion is missing. V, J and clone size reflect that table, while D and trimming were determined from the DNA. The table shows about 250,000 clones, with about 89% occurring only once. V lost 0 bases and J lost 2, with 8 bases in between. The V gene's germline CDR1 is SGHRS and CDR2 YFSETQ. The CDR3 sequence is 15 residues long. This clone occurred a few times. The chain employs TRBV5-1 and TRBJ2-2, with a tentative D call TRBD1 (5 bases). The TCR sequence derives from a woman in her sixties or seventies who had recovered from COVID-19. Material for sequencing was peripheral blood. The CDR3 spells CASSLGRVNTGELFF. Written as DNA, the CDR3 is TGCGCCAGCAGCTTGGGCAGGGTTAACACCGGGGAGCTGTTTTTT.